Following are 14 T cell receptor beta chains from one sample sequenced in a study of T cells in tumors after PD-1 blockade. Produced via immunoSEQ multiplex PCR; TCRdb's table is partial and in-frame only. Of tens of thousands of clones in the sample, roughly 76% were seen once. Sequences were derived from PBMCs, sampled after anti-PD-1 treatment. The receptors come from a human donor with basal cell carcinoma.

This clone was counted a single time. CDR3 DNA sequence: TGTGCCAGCAGTATAGGGACAGGGAGGGTCCAGTACTTC. This gives the protein CASSIGTGRVQYF. The genes are TRBV28 and TRBJ2-5; TRBD1 aligns across 9 bases. Germline lookup yields CDR1 MDHEN and CDR2 SYDVKM. The V segment lost 5 bases and the J segment 10 bases; nucleotides outside the gene matches: 8. CDR3 length: 13 residues.

The CDR3: CASSRPDQTLPQFF. DNA for the CDR3: TGTGCCAGCAGCCGTCCGGACCAGACGCTCCCGCAGTTCTTC. The V call is TRBV7-2, the J call TRBJ2-1; D ambiguous. CDR1 is SGHTA and CDR2 is FQGNSA in the germline V gene. Trimming shortened V by 5 bases and J by 12 bases, and 20 bases separated the two germline ends. The CDR3 covers 14 residues.

V gene TRBV27 combines with J gene TRBJ2-7; TRBD2 agrees at 9 bases. The CDR3 has 16 residues. V was pared by 6 bases and J by 5 bases, with 14 bases of the junction left unmatched. Germline V lookup: CDR1 MNHEY, CDR2 SMNVEV (reference sequence). The CDR3 here is CASRPLGGRDYHEQYF. Written as DNA, the CDR3 is TGTGCCAGCAGGCCACTTGGCGGGAGGGACTACCACGAGCAGTACTTC.

In its sample, this clone was seen a few times. The V gene is TRBV27, the J gene TRBJ1-6; 10 nucleotides line up with TRBD1. With V trimmed by 6 bases and J by 3 bases, 8 bases remained unmatched. The CDR3 is made up of 17 amino acids. Germline values: CDR1 MNHEY, CDR2 SMNVEV (reference sequence). The CDR3: CASSRPGTGDYNSPLHF. In DNA form, the CDR3 reads TGTGCCAGCAGCCGTCCCGGGACAGGGGACTATAATTCACCCCTCCACTTT.

This clone was counted between two and nine times. This chain links TRBV4-1 with TRBJ1-3; the D gene is possibly TRBD1 (5 bases). The germline V gene has CDR1 MGHRA and CDR2 YSYEKL. Trimming removed 6 bases at V and 1 base at J, with 7 bases between. The CDR3 totals 13 residues. Written as DNA, the CDR3 is TGCGCCAGCAGGGGGGAGTCTGGAAACACCATATATTTT. Its protein product is CASRGESGNTIYF.

This clone was seen a single time. This chain's CDR3 is CASSQRVDPYNEQFF. The CDR3 DNA reads as TGCGCCAGCAGCCAAAGGGTAGACCCCTACAATGAGCAGTTCTTC. This chain uses TRBV4-3 with TRBJ2-1, with unresolved D. V gave up 2 bases and J gave up 2 bases, with 10 bases separating them. The CDR3 spans 15 residues. Germline values: CDR1 LGHNA, CDR2 YSLEER.

The V and J genes are TRBV15 and TRBJ2-3, with 11 bases fitting TRBD2. Unmatched junction bases numbered 12, after V lost 2 bases and J lost 8 bases. The CDR3 totals 17 residues. CDR1 and CDR2 (germline): LNHNV, YYDKDF (reference sequence). As DNA, the CDR3 is TGTGCCACCAGCAGATCCCTGGGTAGCGGGGGGGCTGTTACGCAGTATTTT. The encoded protein is CATSRSLGSGGAVTQYF. Drawing the rest from reference TRBV15 and TRBJ2-3, the complete variable domain is DAMVIQNPRYQVTQFGKPVTLSCSQTLNHNVMYWYQQKSSQAPKLLFHYYDKDFNNEADTPDNFQSRRPNTSFCFLDIRSPGLGDTAMYLCATSRSLGSGGAVTQYFGPGTRLTVL.

The genes are TRBV19 and TRBJ2-1, with D possibly being TRBD1 or TRBD2 (5 bases each). Trimming left V 5 bases short and J 0 bases short, with 11 bases between. The CDR3 is 15 residues long. Germline CDR1 is LNHDA and CDR2 is SQIVND (reference sequence). The CDR3 DNA reads as TGTGCCAGTAGTTCGCCCGGGACCTCCTACAATGAGCAGTTCTTC. It yields the protein CASSSPGTSYNEQFF.

This clone was seen only a few times. V and J are TRBV6-5 and TRBJ1-2; 8 bases are a match to TRBD1. There are 15 residues in the CDR3. Trimming at V came to 0 bases and at J to 7 bases, leaving 7 bases not matched to a gene. In germline, CDR1 is MNHEY, CDR2 SVGAGI. CDR3 sequence (DNA): TGTGCCAGCAGTTACTCTACCCAGGGGGCAGGTGGCTACACCTTC. Protein product: CASSYSTQGAGGYTF.

This chain connects TRBV27 to TRBJ2-3, with TRBD1 identical over 10 bases. The germline CDR1 and CDR2 sequences are MNHEY and SMNVEV (reference sequence). After removal of 2 bases from V and 5 bases from J, the junction contained 1 base not matched to a gene. This CDR3 comprises 14 residues. In DNA, the CDR3 is TGTGCCAGCAGTTTAGGACAGGGGGTAGATACGCAGTATTTT. Its translation is CASSLGQGVDTQYF.

This clone occurred a few times. V and J are TRBV5-4 and TRBJ2-7; D is unclear. The CDR3 runs to 12 residues. Germline V lookup: CDR1 SGHNT, CDR2 YYREEE (reference sequence). V gave up 0 bases and J gave up 2 bases, with 3 bases separating them. The CDR3 region has the DNA TGTGCCAGCAGCTTGGCCACCTACGAGCAGTACTTC. Translating gives CASSLATYEQYF.

V and J are TRBV6-5 and TRBJ1-1; weak D call: TRBD1 (5 bases). Looked up from germline, CDR1 is MNHEY and CDR2 is SVGAGI. Trimming shortened V by 6 bases and J by 5 bases, and 19 bases separated the two germline ends. The CDR3 extends over 15 amino acids. CDR3 amino acids: CASSGRRGMETEAFF. CDR3 nucleotides: TGTGCCAGCAGCGGCAGGCGGGGGATGGAGACTGAAGCTTTCTTT.

The rearrangement uses TRBV20-1 and TRBJ1-1; D is undetermined. The CDR3 has 11 residues. Looked up from germline, CDR1 is DFQATT and CDR2 is SNEGSKA (reference sequence). Trimming took off 6 bases at V and 3 bases at J, with 8 bases between the two ends. This chain's CDR3 is CSAGRDTEAFF. In DNA, the CDR3 is TGCAGTGCCGGGAGGGACACTGAAGCTTTCTTT.

This sequence joins TRBV29-1 and TRBJ1-2; D is unresolved. The V gene's germline CDR1 is SQVTM and CDR2 ANQGSEA. The germline V and J ends were trimmed by 4 bases and 8 bases, with 14 bases remaining between them. The CDR3 consists of 12 residues. The CDR3 bases are TGCAGCGTTGCCCGGCAGAAGGGAGGCTACACCTTC. It encodes CSVARQKGGYTF.